Listed below are T cell receptor beta chains from one sample, sequenced in a study of Ad26.COV2.S vaccination and SARS-CoV-2 variants. Sequenced by immunoSEQ multiplex PCR; TCRdb stores in-frame clones only, minus some. The sample holds around 250,000 clones, approximately 88% seen once. The sample consisted of peripheral blood, taken in a trial of Ad26.COV2.S vaccine versus placebo. The receptors were sampled from a person between 18 and 65 years old who received the Ad26.COV2.S COVID-19 vaccine or a placebo. Both conserved end residues are part of each CDR3. D genes are given only for firm matches. Clone size, where shown, is once, few, many, or a class for clones that have expanded.

d_call	v_call	j_call	clone_size	cdr3_nt	cdr3_aa
NA	TRBV27	TRBJ2-2	NA	TGTGCCAGCAGTTTATCGCGCGGGGCGAACACCGGGGAGCTGTTTTTT	CASSLSRGANTGELFF
TRBD1	TRBV4-1	TRBJ2-2	NA	TGCGCCAGCAGCCAGCCTAGACAGGGATACGGGGAGCTGTTTTTT	CASSQPRQGYGELFF
TRBD1	TRBV7-9	TRBJ2-5	NA	TGTGCCAGCAGCCGAACAGGGGTAGAGACCCAGTACTTC	CASSRTGVETQYF
NA	TRBV7-8	TRBJ1-5	NA	TGTGCCAGCAGCTTAGCGCCTCAAGGCAGCAATCAGCCCCAGCATTTT	CASSLAPQGSNQPQHF
NA	TRBV5-5	TRBJ1-3	NA	TGTGCCAGCAGCTTGGTCGCATTGGAAAACACCATATATTTT	CASSLVALENTIYF
TRBD2	TRBV10-3	TRBJ2-3	few	TGTGCCATCAGATTCTCAGCGGGGGATACGCAGTATTTT	CAIRFSAGDTQYF
TRBD1	TRBV7-3	TRBJ1-2	NA	TGTGCCAGCAGCCAAAGGACAGGGGGGCAAAACTATGGCTACACCTTC	CASSQRTGGQNYGYTF
TRBD1	TRBV2	TRBJ1-2	NA	TGTGCCAGCAGTAGCGGGACAGCAGCTAACTATGGCTACACCTTC	CASSSGTAANYGYTF
TRBD2	TRBV9	TRBJ2-2	NA	TGTGCCAGCAGCCCCCGGGACTACCCCCCCGGGGAGCTGTTTTTT	CASSPRDYPPGELFF
NA	TRBV18	TRBJ2-3	NA	TGTGCCAGCTCCCTTGGCACAGATACGCAGTATTTT	CASSLGTDTQYF
NA	TRBV7-2	TRBJ2-7	NA	TGTGCCAGCAGCTTACCAGGGACGGCCTCCTACGAGCAGTACTTC	CASSLPGTASYEQYF
TRBD2	TRBV14	TRBJ2-3	NA	TGTGCCAGCAGCCAAGGGGCCTTAGCGGGGGGCACAGATACGCAGTATTTT	CASSQGALAGGTDTQYF
TRBD1	TRBV5-4	TRBJ2-7	NA	TGTGCCAGCAGTATGGGGCCAGGGGGCTCCTACGAGCAGTACTTC	CASSMGPGGSYEQYF
NA	TRBV6-1	TRBJ1-6	NA	TGTGCCAGCAGTGGAATGGCAACCTCCTATAATTCACCCCTCCACTTT	CASSGMATSYNSPLHF
NA	TRBV5-6	TRBJ2-4	NA	TGTGCCAGCAGCTTGATACGGGTTGGGGCCAAAAACATTCAGTACTTC	CASSLIRVGAKNIQYF
NA	TRBV4-2	TRBJ1-4	NA	TGTGCCAGCAGCCAAGAGGCAGGGGTTGGTGGAAAACTGTTTTTT	CASSQEAGVGGKLFF
NA	TRBV27	TRBJ1-1	NA	TGTGCCAGCACCCAGGGGTCGGGGTACACTGAAGCTTTCTTT	CASTQGSGYTEAFF
TRBD1	TRBV3-1/TRBV3-2	TRBJ2-5	NA	TGTGCCAGCAGCCGGGGCCAGGGGGTCCTCGGAGAGACCCAGTACTTC	CASSRGQGVLGETQYF
NA	TRBV21-1	TRBJ2-1	NA	TGTGCTAGCAGCAAAGCGGGACAGGGTGGGAATGAGCAGTTCTTC	CASSKAGQGGNEQFF
NA	TRBV12-3/TRBV12-4	TRBJ2-5	NA	TGTGCCAGCAGTGGACTGAGAGGGACCCAGTACTTC	CASSGLRGTQYF
NA	TRBV18	TRBJ1-5	NA	TGTGCCAGCTCACCAACGCAACGCGACAATCAGCCCCAGCATTTT	CASSPTQRDNQPQHF
NA	TRBV9	TRBJ2-1	NA	TGTGCCAGCAGCGTGGGCGATAGCTCCTACAATGAGCAGTTCTTC	CASSVGDSSYNEQFF
NA	TRBV12-3/TRBV12-4	TRBJ2-3	NA	TGTGCCAGCAGTTCAGGGTCGGCAGATACGCAGTATTTT	CASSSGSADTQYF
TRBD2	TRBV7-2	TRBJ2-1	NA	TGTGCCAGCAGCTTTCATCTAGCGGGAGGGCCGAGTGAGCAGTTCTTC	CASSFHLAGGPSEQFF
NA	TRBV6-5	TRBJ1-5	NA	TGTGCCAGCAGTATTAGGGGTTACAATCAGCCCCAGCATTTT	CASSIRGYNQPQHF
NA	TRBV30	TRBJ2-2	NA	TGTGCCTGGGCCCACTGGCGCCAGAAACAGGGGAACACCGGGGAGCTGTTTTTT	CAWAHWRQKQGNTGELFF
NA	TRBV7-9	TRBJ1-5	NA	TGTGCCAGCAGCTTAGGGGACTATAGCAATCAGCCCCAGCATTTT	CASSLGDYSNQPQHF
NA	TRBV5-6	TRBJ1-6	NA	TGTGCCAGCAGCCGCCGGACGGTCTATAATTCACCCCTCCACTTT	CASSRRTVYNSPLHF
TRBD1	TRBV9	TRBJ2-7	NA	TGTGCCAGCAGCGTAGCCCCCGGGACAGGGACCGAGCAGTACTTC	CASSVAPGTGTEQYF
NA	TRBV4-3	TRBJ2-2	NA	TGCGCCAGCAGCCAAGATCAGCAACAGGAGCTCGCCGGGGAGCTGTTTTTT	CASSQDQQQELAGELFF
NA	TRBV7-9	TRBJ2-7	once	TGTGCCAGCAGCTTAGACTTTTACGAGCAGTACTTC	CASSLDFYEQYF
TRBD1	TRBV6-1	TRBJ1-1	NA	TGTGCCAGCAGTGCCTACAGGGGTCCTATGAACACTGAAGCTTTCTTT	CASSAYRGPMNTEAFF
NA	TRBV4-3	TRBJ1-1	NA	TGCGCCAGCAGCCCGCTGCCCCAGGGGAACACTGAAGCTTTCTTT	CASSPLPQGNTEAFF
NA	TRBV5-1	TRBJ1-3	few	TGCGCCAGCAGCTTGGCGACGGGCCCGGGAAACACCATATATTTT	CASSLATGPGNTIYF